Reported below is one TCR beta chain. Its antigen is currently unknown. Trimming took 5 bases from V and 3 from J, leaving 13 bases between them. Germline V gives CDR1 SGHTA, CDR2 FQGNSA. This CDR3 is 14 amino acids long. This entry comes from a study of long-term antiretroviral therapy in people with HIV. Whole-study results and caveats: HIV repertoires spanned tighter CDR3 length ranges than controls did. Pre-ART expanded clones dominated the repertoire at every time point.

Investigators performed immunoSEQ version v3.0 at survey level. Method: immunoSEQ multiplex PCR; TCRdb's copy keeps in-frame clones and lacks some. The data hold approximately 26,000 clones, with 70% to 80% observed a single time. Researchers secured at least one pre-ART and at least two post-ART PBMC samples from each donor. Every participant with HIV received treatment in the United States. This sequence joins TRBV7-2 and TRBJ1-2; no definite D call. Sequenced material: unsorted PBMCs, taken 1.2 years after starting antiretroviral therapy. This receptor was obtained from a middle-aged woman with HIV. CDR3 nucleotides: TGTGCCAGCAGCCCCCAGTGGCAGGACTATGGCTACACCTTC. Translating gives CASSPQWQDYGYTF. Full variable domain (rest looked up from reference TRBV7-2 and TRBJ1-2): GAGVSQSPSNKVTEKGKDVELRCDPISGHTALYWYRQSLGQGLEFLIYFQGNSAPDKSGLPSDRFSAERTGGSVSTLTIQRTQQEDSAVYLCASSPQWQDYGYTFGSGTRLTVV.